These 11 T cell receptor beta chains share one sample of origin, sequenced in a study of blood T cell repertoires in COVID-19. TCRdb's table, derived via immunoSEQ multiplex PCR, lists solely in-frame clones and lacks some. This sample has tens of thousands of clones, with 85% found just once. The specimen was peripheral blood. The origin of the receptors is a human donor in a cohort sampled during active COVID-19.

The genes are TRBV7-2 and TRBJ2-1; TRBD2 matches at 10 bases. The CDR3 covers 17 residues. After removal of 1 base from V and 5 bases from J, the junction contained 8 bases not matched to a gene. Germline lookup yields CDR1 SGHTA and CDR2 FQGNSA. CDR3 residues: CASSLVARTSGHNEQFF. CDR3 nucleotide sequence: TGTGCCAGCAGCTTAGTGGCGCGGACTAGCGGTCACAATGAGCAGTTCTTC.

This CDR3 reads CASSLAWDRGQETQYF. The DNA of the CDR3 is TGTGCCAGCAGCTTAGCGTGGGACAGGGGGCAAGAGACCCAGTACTTC. This chain uses TRBV7-9 with TRBJ2-5, with 11 bases aligning to TRBD1. CDR3 length: 16 amino acids. Germline V gene lookup returns CDR1 SEHNR and CDR2 FQNEAQ (reference sequence). After removal of 0 bases from V and 2 bases from J, the junction contained 2 bases not matched to a gene. The variable domain in full, with the rest retrieved from reference TRBV7-9 and TRBJ2-5, is DTGVSQNPRHKITKRGQNVTFRCDPISEHNRLYWYRQTLGQGPEFLTYFQNEAQLEKSRLLSDRFSAERPKGSFSTLEIQRTEQGDSAMYLCASSLAWDRGQETQYFGPGTRLLVL.

The V call is TRBV18, the J call TRBJ1-2; 7 nucleotides match TRBD1. CDR3 size: 15 residues. CDR1 and CDR2 from the germline V gene are KGHSH and LQKENI. V was clipped by 3 bases and J by 0 bases; unmatched bases: 4. The CDR3 loop reads CASSPRTGANYGYTF. The CDR3 DNA sequence: TGTGCCAGCTCACCCAGGACAGGCGCTAACTATGGCTACACCTTC.

The V call is TRBV3-1 (or the pseudogene TRBV3-2), the J call TRBJ2-7; 9 bases align to TRBD1. CDR3 length: 15 residues. Germline trimming cut 4 bases from V and 6 bases from J; bases unmatched to any gene: 10. Germline lookup yields CDR1 LGHDT and CDR2 YNNKEL (reference sequence). The CDR3 sequence is CASSRLGTGISEQYF. CDR3 DNA: TGTGCCAGCAGCCGCCTCGGGACAGGGATCTCCGAGCAGTACTTC.

The chain carries TRBV28 and TRBJ1-4; possibly TRBD1 for D (5 bases). Germline CDR1 reads MDHEN; CDR2 reads SYDVKM. CDR3 length: 16 amino acids. V was clipped by 5 bases and J by 3 bases, with 16 bases between them. DNA for the CDR3: TGTGCCAGCAGTCCCCCCTGGATCAGGGCTAATGAAAAACTGTTTTTT. Amino acids: CASSPPWIRANEKLFF.

The CDR3 nucleotides read TGTGCCAGCAGCTTAAAGAGGGCCCCTAACTATGGCTACACCTTC. Its protein product is CASSLKRAPNYGYTF. The genes are TRBV7-8 and TRBJ1-2; D gene ambiguous. Germline lookup yields CDR1 SGHVS and CDR2 FQNEAQ. Trimming took 2 bases from V and 0 from J, leaving 10 bases between them. This CDR3 has 15 amino acids.

This clone was picked up a small number of times. This chain uses TRBV27 with TRBJ2-7, with D maybe TRBD1 (5 bases). Germline V gene sequence: CDR1 MNHEY, CDR2 SMNVEV (reference sequence). This CDR3 comprises 15 residues. V was shortened by 0 bases and J by 2 bases, with 11 bases between the two germline ends. CDR3 DNA: TGTGCCAGCAGTTTATCAAGGGGTCTAGCCTACGAGCAGTACTTC. Amino acids: CASSLSRGLAYEQYF.

The chain couples TRBV2 to TRBJ2-5, with 8 bases fitting TRBD2. This CDR3 has 15 amino acids. CDR1 SNHLY and CDR2 FYNNEI come from the germline V gene. Losses at the gene ends were 5 bases for V and 2 bases for J; bases not matched to a gene: 7. CDR3 coding DNA: TGTGCCAGCAGTTTAGCGGGATTACGGCAAGAGACCCAGTACTTC. This gives the protein CASSLAGLRQETQYF.

This chain uses TRBV18 with TRBJ2-2, with TRBD2 matching over 8 bases. CDR3 size: 16 residues. Germline trimming cut 2 bases from V and 6 bases from J; bases unmatched to any gene: 8. Germline V lookup: CDR1 KGHSH, CDR2 LQKENI. The CDR3 DNA sequence: TGTGCCAGCTCACCAAACCGCGGGAGGTTCCCCGGGGAGCTGTTTTTT. It yields the protein CASSPNRGRFPGELFF.

The chain couples TRBV28 to TRBJ2-6; TRBD1 aligns across 9 bases. V was pared by 6 bases and J by 5 bases, with 11 bases of the junction left unmatched. Germline V gene sequence: CDR1 MDHEN, CDR2 SYDVKM. There are 17 residues in the CDR3. In DNA, the CDR3 is TGTGCCAGCAGGACAATACAGGGGGCGGCTAGGGCCAACGTCCTGACTTTC. Translating gives CASRTIQGAARANVLTF.

The rearrangement uses TRBV28 and TRBJ2-5; 7 bases are shared with TRBD2. CDR1 and CDR2 from the germline V gene are MDHEN and SYDVKM. CDR3 size: 14 residues. V lost 6 bases and J lost 4; bases outside the gene matches: 8. CDR3 sequence: CASSPGGGAETQYF. CDR3 DNA: TGTGCCAGCAGCCCGGGGGGAGGGGCAGAGACCCAGTACTTC.